This TCR beta chain was found in a study of technical replicates of blood from several donors. Repertoires were generated with immunoSEQ multiplex PCR, while TCRdb's copy carries only in-frame clones and drops some. Among tens of thousands of clones, roughly 98% were seen once, and the ten largest hold over 0.15%. Germline V lookup: CDR1 LNHDA, CDR2 SQIVND (reference sequence). Trimming took 4 bases from V and 5 from J, leaving 17 bases between them. The CDR3 runs 15 residues. The source of this sequence is a human donor in good health. The sample consisted of T cells isolated from PBMCs. The chain recombines TRBV19 with TRBJ2-5, with D possibly TRBD1 on 5 matching bases. Written as DNA, the CDR3 is TGTGCCAGTAGTACCGGCAGGGATTACGTCGAGACCCAGTACTTC. As protein: CASSTGRDYVETQYF.